A single sample is the source of the 32 T cell receptor beta chains below, sequenced in a study of blood T cell repertoires in COVID-19. TCRdb's copy holds only in-frame clones and misses some; the assay was immunoSEQ multiplex PCR. The table includes 250,000 to 350,000 clones, roughly 88% detected once. The sequenced sample consisted of peripheral blood. Receptor source: a woman younger than 45 who had recovered from COVID-19.

This rearrangement joins TRBV6-5 to TRBJ1-5; D ambiguous. Germline V gene sequence: CDR1 MNHEY, CDR2 SVGAGI. V was clipped by 5 bases and J by 6 bases, with 14 bases between them. The CDR3 sequence is 14 residues long. CDR3 sequence (DNA): TGTGCCAGCAGTCTCACAGAGTCTGGTCAGCCCCAGCATTTT. It is translated as CASSLTESGQPQHF.

The chain carries TRBV7-9 and TRBJ2-4; 8 nucleotides line up with TRBD1. The CDR3 is made up of 14 amino acids. The germline V gene encodes CDR1 SEHNR and CDR2 FQNEAQ (reference sequence). The ends lost 1 base at V and 6 bases at J; junction bases unmatched: 2. CDR3 nucleotides: TGTGCCAGCAGCTTAGGGACAGGGTTAAACATTCAGTACTTC. Residues: CASSLGTGLNIQYF. Filled out from reference TRBV7-9 and TRBJ2-4, the complete variable domain reads DTGVSQNPRHKITKRGQNVTFRCDPISEHNRLYWYRQTLGQGPEFLTYFQNEAQLEKSRLLSDRFSAERPKGSFSTLEIQRTEQGDSAMYLCASSLGTGLNIQYFGAGTRLSVL.

The chain couples TRBV3-1 (or the pseudogene TRBV3-2) to TRBJ2-7; TRBD2 agrees at 11 bases. Looked up from germline, CDR1 is LGHDT and CDR2 is YNNKEL (reference sequence). The CDR3 extends over 15 amino acids. V lost 1 base to trimming and J lost 4 bases; unmatched junction nucleotides: 3. CDR3 nucleotide sequence: TGTGCCAGCAGCCAAGGGCTAGCGGGGGGTTACGAGCAGTACTTC. It codes for CASSQGLAGGYEQYF.

Of note for this clone: The junction departs from the called germline gene at one end, perhaps through a read error. The V call is TRBV2, the J call TRBJ1-1; 7 nucleotides match TRBD1. The CDR3 sequence is 15 residues long. Germline V gene lookup returns CDR1 SNHLY and CDR2 FYNNEI. The DNA of the CDR3 is TGTGCCAGCAGCGAAGAGACAGGGTGGGACACTGAAGCTTTCTTT. Encoded protein: CASSEETGWDTEAFF.

V gene TRBV30 combines with J gene TRBJ1-2; tentative D call: TRBD1 (6 bases). The V end lost 1 base, the J end lost 3 bases, and 9 bases lay between the germline ends. Germline loops: CDR1 GTSNPN, CDR2 SVGIG (reference sequence). The CDR3 consists of 13 residues. In DNA, the CDR3 is TGTGCCTGGAGTGAGGACAGAGACTATGGCTACACCTTC. It codes for CAWSEDRDYGYTF.

The rearrangement uses TRBV6-2 or TRBV6-3 and TRBJ2-1, with 14 positions matching TRBD2. Trimming at V came to 6 bases and at J to 7 bases, leaving 5 bases not matched to a gene. CDR3 length: 15 amino acids. Germline CDR1 and CDR2: MNHEY and SVGEGT. This CDR3 is CASSRLAGGQNEQFF. In DNA form, the CDR3 reads TGTGCCAGCAGCCGACTAGCGGGGGGGCAGAATGAGCAGTTCTTC.

The rearrangement links TRBV29-1 to TRBJ1-5; 7 bases match TRBD1. This CDR3 is 13 amino acids long. Germline V gives CDR1 SQVTM, CDR2 ANQGSEA. J lost 1 base, V lost 5 bases, and 2 bases had no gene match. The CDR3 here is CSVSGGSNQPQHF. CDR3 nucleotide sequence: TGCAGCGTTTCAGGGGGGAGCAATCAGCCCCAGCATTTT.

This chain uses TRBV7-9 with TRBJ1-2; perhaps TRBD1 as D (5 bases). Germline CDR1 and CDR2: SEHNR and FQNEAQ (reference sequence). The CDR3 is 14 amino acids. V was cut by 4 bases and J by 8 bases, with 17 bases left in between. CDR3 nucleotide sequence: TGTGCCAGCAGCTGGGACGGCCTCGGAGGGGGCTACACCTTC. It is translated as CASSWDGLGGGYTF.

The chain recombines TRBV7-3 with TRBJ2-3, with TRBD2 matching over 9 bases. Germline V gene sequence: CDR1 SGHTA, CDR2 FQGTGA. Germline trimming cut 4 bases from V and 4 bases from J; bases unmatched to any gene: 6. The CDR3 length is 15 residues. DNA of the CDR3: TGTGCCAGCAGCTCGATGGCGGGGGGGCCAGATACGCAGTATTTT. Encoded protein: CASSSMAGGPDTQYF.

The chain uses TRBV29-1 and TRBJ2-1, with D perhaps TRBD2 (7 bases). The ends were cut back, 8 bases at V and 3 bases at J, with 17 bases in the middle. The CDR3 has 14 residues. Germline V lookup: CDR1 SQVTM, CDR2 ANQGSEA. CDR3 nucleotide sequence: TGCAGCTGTCCTGGGGGGGCCCGCTACAATGAGCAGTTCTTC. Its protein is CSCPGGARYNEQFF.

The chain has TRBV7-2 and TRBJ2-5; TRBD1 might be the D (6 bases). V lost 4 bases to trimming and J lost 7 bases, with 13 bases between them. The CDR3 is 13 residues long. Germline V lookup: CDR1 SGHTA, CDR2 FQGNSA. For the CDR3, the DNA is TGTGCCAGCAGCTCGACCCAAGGGGGGACCCAGTACTTC. This translates into CASSSTQGGTQYF.

The V call is TRBV18, the J call TRBJ2-5; 8 positions agree with TRBD2. The CDR3 sequence is 17 residues long. Germline CDR1 and CDR2: KGHSH and LQKENI. Trimming took 2 bases from V and 4 from J; bases not matched to a gene: 12. The CDR3 DNA reads as TGTGCCAGCTCACCAGAGGGAGCGGGGGCCATCGGAGAGACCCAGTACTTC. Translation gives CASSPEGAGAIGETQYF.

There are a few counts of this clone. In nucleotides, the CDR3 is TGTGCCAGCAGCACCATGGCAGGGGGCTTTTACGAGCAGTACTTC. This codes for CASSTMAGGFYEQYF. The chain employs TRBV11-2 and TRBJ2-7; TRBD1 matches 8 bases. With V trimmed by 5 bases and J by 4 bases, 10 bases remained unmatched. The germline gives CDR1 SGHAT, CDR2 FQNNGV. CDR3 length: 15 amino acids. The full variable domain, its missing parts supplied by reference TRBV11-2 and TRBJ2-7, is EAGVAQSPRYKIIEKRQSVAFWCNPISGHATLYWYQQILGQGPKLLIQFQNNGVVDDSQLPKDRFSAERLKGVDSTLKIQPAKLEDSAVYLCASSTMAGGFYEQYFGPGTRLTVT.

The rearrangement links TRBV20-1 to TRBJ2-3; D not certain. This CDR3 is 9 amino acids long. Germline V gives CDR1 DFQATT, CDR2 SNEGSKA (reference sequence). The CDR3 is CRAEDTQYF. The CDR3 DNA follows: TGCAGGGCGGAGGATACGCAGTATTTT.

The chain carries TRBV13 and TRBJ1-1; a weak D match, TRBD1 (6 bases). The CDR3 is 15 amino acids. The germline gives CDR1 PRHDT, CDR2 FYEKMQ (reference sequence). Between the trimmed V and J ends, which lost 4 bases and 7 bases, there was a span of 19 bases. The CDR3 here is CASSYPTGQGHEAFF. For the CDR3, the DNA is TGTGCCAGCAGCTACCCGACAGGTCAGGGGCATGAAGCTTTCTTT. Supplemented by reference TRBV13 and TRBJ1-1, the full variable domain reads AAGVIQSPRHLIKEKRETATLKCYPIPRHDTVYWYQQGPGQDPQFLISFYEKMQSDKGSIPDRFSAQQFSDYHSELNMSSLELGDSALYFCASSYPTGQGHEAFFGQGTRLTVV.

V usage is TRBV4-1 and J usage is TRBJ1-1; D not certain. The germline V gene has CDR1 MGHRA and CDR2 YSYEKL. This CDR3 spans 16 amino acids. V lost 1 base and J 0 bases, leaving 12 bases between the germline ends. The CDR3 DNA follows: TGCGCCAGCAGCCAAGTCTACAGCTCCGTGAACACTGAAGCTTTCTTT. Amino acid sequence: CASSQVYSSVNTEAFF.

The rearrangement uses TRBV5-5 and TRBJ2-5; TRBD1 aligns across 11 bases. After removal of 3 bases from V and 7 bases from J, the junction contained 17 bases not matched to a gene. Germline CDR1 is SGHKS and CDR2 is YYEKEE (reference sequence). CDR3 length: 18 amino acids. CDR3 residues: CASSSRTGGLTYEGTQYF. In DNA form, the CDR3 reads TGTGCCAGCAGCTCTAGGACAGGGGGCCTTACTTATGAAGGGACCCAGTACTTC.

J is TRBJ2-1 and V is TRBV5-1; 9 bases map to TRBD1. The CDR3 length is 16 residues. Germline V gene sequence: CDR1 SGHRS, CDR2 YFSETQ. Trimming removed 6 bases from V and 3 bases from J; junction bases left unmatched: 10. The CDR3 region has the DNA TGCGCCAGCACCTTAATACCGGGACAGGGCTACAATGAGCAGTTCTTC. Its translation is CASTLIPGQGYNEQFF.

The chain has TRBV20-1 and TRBJ2-2; a possible D gene is TRBD2 (5 bases). V shed 6 bases and J shed 8 bases, with 10 bases lying between them. This CDR3 has 11 residues. CDR1 is DFQATT and CDR2 is SNEGSKA in the germline V gene (reference sequence). CDR3 nucleotides: TGCAGTGCCCCGGGATTTGGGGAGCTGTTTTTT. It codes for CSAPGFGELFF.

For this clone: At the DNA level, this CDR3 is encoded by other sequences in the same sample as well. The rearrangement joins TRBV5-6 to TRBJ1-2; no clear D gene. The CDR3 totals 12 residues. Trimming took off 0 bases at V and 8 bases at J, with 8 bases between the two ends. CDR1 and CDR2 from the germline V gene are SGHDT and YYEEEE. The CDR3: CASSLGGSGYTF. The CDR3 region has the DNA TGTGCCAGCAGCTTGGGAGGTAGCGGCTACACCTTC.

The rearrangement joins TRBV7-8 to TRBJ1-4, with D maybe TRBD1 (6 bases). Germline V CDR1 and CDR2: SGHVS, FQNEAQ. V lost 1 base to trimming and J lost 8 bases, with 14 bases between them. The CDR3 is 15 residues long. CDR3 in DNA: TGTGCCAGCAGCTTAGAAGACAGGCTTGAGGAAAAACTGTTTTTT. Its translation is CASSLEDRLEEKLFF. Together with reference TRBV7-8 and TRBJ1-4, the CDR3 gives the full variable domain: GAGVSQSPRYKVAKRGQDVALRCDPISGHVSLFWYQQALGQGPEFLTYFQNEAQLDKSGLPSDRFFAERPEGSVSTLKIQRTQQEDSAVYLCASSLEDRLEEKLFFGSGTQLSVL.

The chain combines TRBV29-1 with TRBJ1-1; no clear D. V was clipped by 3 bases and J by 5 bases, with 10 bases between them. Germline V CDR1 and CDR2: SQVTM, ANQGSEA. The CDR3 covers 12 residues. The CDR3 nucleotides read TGCAGCGTTGACCGGGGAGGGACTGAAGCTTTCTTT. It is translated as CSVDRGGTEAFF.

This clone was observed a handful of times. The chain is built from TRBV5-1 and TRBJ2-7; the match to TRBD1 covers 8 bases. The germline CDR1 and CDR2 sequences are SGHRS and YFSETQ. With 2 bases clipped from V and 3 bases from J, the junction kept 7 bases outside the gene matches. This CDR3 has 15 residues. This CDR3 is CASSLHGTGVYEQYF. DNA for the CDR3: TGCGCCAGCAGCTTACACGGGACAGGCGTCTACGAGCAGTACTTC.

The rearrangement links TRBV5-1 to TRBJ2-3; tentatively, D is TRBD2 (6 bases). Germline V gene lookup returns CDR1 SGHRS and CDR2 YFSETQ. Trimming removed 4 bases at V and 2 bases at J, with 14 bases between. The CDR3 is 15 residues long. This CDR3 is CASSGGGVHTDTQYF. The CDR3 region has the DNA TGCGCCAGCAGCGGTGGAGGGGTGCACACAGATACGCAGTATTTT.

The chain recombines TRBV18 with TRBJ2-3, with TRBD2 identical over 8 bases. This CDR3 region has 16 residues. V shed 2 bases, J shed 0 bases, and the junction held 4 bases outside the gene matches. Germline V lookup: CDR1 KGHSH, CDR2 LQKENI. CDR3 residues: CASSPYSSGSTDTQYF. The CDR3 DNA follows: TGTGCCAGCTCACCATATTCTAGCGGGAGCACAGATACGCAGTATTTT.

J is TRBJ1-2 and V is TRBV6-6; 8 nucleotides match TRBD1. V lost 2 bases, J lost 3 bases, and 8 bases stayed unmatched. Germline CDR1 is MNHNY and CDR2 is SVGAGI (reference sequence). The CDR3 is made up of 16 amino acids. CDR3 sequence reads: CASSYLGQGGDYGYTF. DNA for the CDR3: TGTGCCAGCAGTTACCTCGGACAGGGCGGGGACTATGGCTACACCTTC.

This chain uses TRBV5-6 with TRBJ2-1; D gene uncertain. V lost 4 bases, J lost 4 bases, and 9 bases lay in between. In germline, CDR1 is SGHDT, CDR2 YYEEEE. The CDR3 has 13 amino acids. The CDR3 sequence: CASSHYQYNEQFF. The CDR3 nucleotides are TGTGCCAGCAGCCATTATCAGTACAATGAGCAGTTCTTC. Combining the CDR3 with reference TRBV5-6 and TRBJ2-1 gives the whole variable domain DAGVTQSPTHLIKTRGQQVTLRCSPKSGHDTVSWYQQALGQGPQFIFQYYEEEERQRGNFPDRFSGHQFPNYSSELNVNALLLGDSALYLCASSHYQYNEQFFGPGTRLTVL.

This chain links TRBV14 with TRBJ1-2, with 8 bases fitting TRBD1. The CDR3 has 15 residues. The junction had 4 bases not matched to a gene; V was cut back by 2 bases and J by 2 bases. From germline, CDR1 is SGHDN and CDR2 FVKESK. This chain's CDR3 is CASSQRQGPNYGYTF. The CDR3 DNA sequence: TGTGCCAGCAGCCAAAGACAGGGGCCAAACTATGGCTACACCTTC.

This clone was seen just once. The CDR3 bases are TGTGCCAGCAGAGAGATAGGACAGGTCTACAATGAGCAGTTCTTC. This gives the protein CASREIGQVYNEQFF. The chain recombines TRBV28 with TRBJ2-1; 7 bases are shared with TRBD1. Looked up from germline, CDR1 is MDHEN and CDR2 is SYDVKM. The CDR3 contains 15 residues. Trimming took 6 bases from V and 3 from J; bases not matched to a gene: 8.

This clone occurred a few times. The chain joins TRBV4-2 to TRBJ1-6; TRBD1 might be the D (5 bases). The ends were cut back, 1 base at V and 13 bases at J, with 17 bases in the middle. The CDR3 extends over 15 amino acids. The V gene's germline CDR1 is LGHNA and CDR2 YNFKEQ. DNA of the CDR3: TGTGCCAGCAGCCAAGGCGTGGGGGGTCCCTTGCCCCTCCACTTT. Residues: CASSQGVGGPLPLHF.

The chain carries TRBV7-8 and TRBJ1-6; a possible D gene is TRBD1 (6 bases). Trimming shortened V by 5 bases and J by 3 bases, and 14 bases separated the two germline ends. Germline assignment: CDR1 SGHVS and CDR2 FQNEAQ. The CDR3 is 16 amino acids. CDR3 amino acids: CASSLHRENYNSPLHF. The CDR3 DNA reads as TGTGCCAGCAGCCTCCACAGGGAGAACTATAATTCACCCCTCCACTTT.

The chain uses TRBV28 and TRBJ2-7, with D possibly TRBD1 on 6 matching bases. In germline, CDR1 is MDHEN, CDR2 SYDVKM. This CDR3 contains 16 residues. V was shortened by 8 bases and J by 0 bases, with 20 bases between the two germline ends. The CDR3 loop reads CASGPYREPFSYEQYF. CDR3 DNA sequence: TGTGCCAGCGGACCCTACAGGGAACCTTTCTCCTACGAGCAGTACTTC.